This TCR beta chain derives from a study of T cells in Graves' hyperthyroidism and ophthalmopathy. Study background: At initial diagnosis, before any treatment had begun, peripheral blood was obtained.

This clonotype showed up many times. As yet, its antigen is unknown. Amplification of TCR beta CDR3 regions was performed using RNA transcripts as template. HTBI primers were used for first-round RT-PCR of the TCR CDR3. TCRdb used MiXCR to reprocess the multiplex PCR reads, holding one entry per CDR3 protein. The sample has around 450,000 distinct CDR3 sequences; less than 20% are singletons. Looked up from germline, CDR1 is MNHEY and CDR2 is SMNVEV (reference sequence). The CDR3 contains 14 residues. The trim removed 4 bases at V and 4 bases at J, leaving 6 bases unmatched. Findings of the study overall: Most thyroid clonotypes expanded above 0.001 were also detected in blood.

The specimen was blood. The receptor comes from a woman aged 18 to 35 with Graves' hyperthyroidism. The V gene is TRBV27, the J gene TRBJ1-2, with 7 bases aligning to TRBD1. This chain's CDR3 is CASSSTGAGYGYTF. The CDR3 DNA sequence: TGTGCCAGCAGTTCCACAGGGGCCGGCTATGGCTACACCTTC.